Listed here are 7 T cell receptor beta chains from one sample, sequenced in a study of T cells in Graves' hyperthyroidism and ophthalmopathy. Using RNA transcripts as the source, TCR beta CDR3 regions were amplified. The HTBI primer set was used in a first-round RT-PCR of the TCR CDR3. One entry per CDR3 protein results from TCRdb running MiXCR on the multiplex PCR reads. This sample carries just under 750,000 distinct CDR3 sequences, roughly a third of them seen once, and the ten largest clones take more than 25%. Sequenced sample: blood. These receptors all come from a middle-aged woman with Graves' hyperthyroidism.

About this clonotype itself: A much bigger clone sits one base away, suggesting this may be a read error. The rearrangement joins TRBV7-2 to TRBJ2-7; D not resolved. Germline loops: CDR1 SGHTA, CDR2 FQGNSA. Trimming took off 1 base at V and 5 bases at J, with 15 bases between the two ends. The CDR3 is made up of 15 amino acids. In nucleotides, the CDR3 is TGTGCCAGCAGCTTAGTCTACGGTCAAGCCCACGAGCAGTACTTC. Its translation: CASSLVYGQAHEQYF.

The genes are TRBV15 and TRBJ1-6; 8 positions agree with TRBD1. Trimming took 3 bases from V and 11 from J; bases not matched to a gene: 3. CDR1 LNHNV and CDR2 YYDKDF come from the germline V gene (reference sequence). This CDR3 is 13 amino acids long. This CDR3 reads CATSSPGGTPLHF. The CDR3 nucleotides read TGTGCCACCAGCAGTCCAGGGGGCACACCCCTCCACTTT.

The V call is TRBV12-3 or TRBV12-4, the J call TRBJ2-2; D is possibly TRBD2 (6 bases). Between the trimmed V and J ends, which lost 8 bases and 0 bases, there was a span of 10 bases. The CDR3 contains 14 residues. The CDR3 DNA sequence: TGTGCCAGCCTTCGGGGGACGAACACCGGGGAGCTGTTTTTT. Translation gives CASLRGTNTGELFF.

V usage is TRBV10-3 and J usage is TRBJ1-5; D is undetermined. CDR1 ENHRY and CDR2 SYGVKD come from the germline V gene. The ends were cut back, 2 bases at V and 4 bases at J, with 6 bases in the middle. The CDR3 has 13 amino acids. The CDR3 sequence: CAISERENQPQHF. CDR3 nucleotides: TGTGCCATCAGTGAGAGGGAAAATCAGCCCCAGCATTTT.

The rearrangement uses TRBV6-5 and TRBJ1-4; 8 nucleotides agree with TRBD1. The CDR3 totals 15 residues. V was clipped by 2 bases and J by 12 bases; unmatched bases: 11. The V gene's germline CDR1 is MNHEY and CDR2 SVGAGI. CDR3 in amino acids: CASSYAGQGIRELFF. CDR3 sequence (DNA): TGTGCCAGCAGTTACGCCGGACAGGGAATACGGGAACTGTTTTTT.

J is TRBJ1-5 and V is TRBV25-1, with D possibly matching TRBD1 (6 bases). CDR3 length: 15 amino acids. V shed 8 bases and J shed 0 bases, with 14 bases lying between them. Looked up from germline, CDR1 is MGHDK and CDR2 is SYGVNS. CDR3 DNA: TGTGCCAGCTCAGAACAGGGTCATAGCAATCAGCCCCAGCATTTT. Translating it yields CASSEQGHSNQPQHF.

This clonotype was counted at least ten times. This chain links TRBV10-3 with TRBJ1-2; the match to TRBD1 covers 10 bases. The CDR3 length is 16 residues. The V segment lost 5 bases and the J segment 1 base; nucleotides outside the gene matches: 7. Germline CDR1 and CDR2: ENHRY and SYGVKD. In DNA form, the CDR3 reads TGTGCCATCAGTCATTCCGGGACAGGGGTTAACTATGGCTACACCTTC. It codes for CAISHSGTGVNYGYTF.